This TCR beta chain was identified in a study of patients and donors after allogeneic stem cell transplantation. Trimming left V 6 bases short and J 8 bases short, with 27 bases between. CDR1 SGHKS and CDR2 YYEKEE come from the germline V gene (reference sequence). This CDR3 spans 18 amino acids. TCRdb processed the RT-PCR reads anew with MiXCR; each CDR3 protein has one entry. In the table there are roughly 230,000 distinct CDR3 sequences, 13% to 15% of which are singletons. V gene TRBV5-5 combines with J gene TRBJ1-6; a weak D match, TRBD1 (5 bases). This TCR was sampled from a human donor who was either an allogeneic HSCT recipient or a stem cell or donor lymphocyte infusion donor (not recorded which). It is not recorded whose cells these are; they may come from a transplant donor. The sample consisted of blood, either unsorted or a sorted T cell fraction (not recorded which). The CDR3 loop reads CASTQTAPGPQIYSPLHF. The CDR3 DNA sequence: TGTGCCAGCACTCAAACCGCCCCGGGGCCCCAGATTTATTCACCCCTCCACTTT.